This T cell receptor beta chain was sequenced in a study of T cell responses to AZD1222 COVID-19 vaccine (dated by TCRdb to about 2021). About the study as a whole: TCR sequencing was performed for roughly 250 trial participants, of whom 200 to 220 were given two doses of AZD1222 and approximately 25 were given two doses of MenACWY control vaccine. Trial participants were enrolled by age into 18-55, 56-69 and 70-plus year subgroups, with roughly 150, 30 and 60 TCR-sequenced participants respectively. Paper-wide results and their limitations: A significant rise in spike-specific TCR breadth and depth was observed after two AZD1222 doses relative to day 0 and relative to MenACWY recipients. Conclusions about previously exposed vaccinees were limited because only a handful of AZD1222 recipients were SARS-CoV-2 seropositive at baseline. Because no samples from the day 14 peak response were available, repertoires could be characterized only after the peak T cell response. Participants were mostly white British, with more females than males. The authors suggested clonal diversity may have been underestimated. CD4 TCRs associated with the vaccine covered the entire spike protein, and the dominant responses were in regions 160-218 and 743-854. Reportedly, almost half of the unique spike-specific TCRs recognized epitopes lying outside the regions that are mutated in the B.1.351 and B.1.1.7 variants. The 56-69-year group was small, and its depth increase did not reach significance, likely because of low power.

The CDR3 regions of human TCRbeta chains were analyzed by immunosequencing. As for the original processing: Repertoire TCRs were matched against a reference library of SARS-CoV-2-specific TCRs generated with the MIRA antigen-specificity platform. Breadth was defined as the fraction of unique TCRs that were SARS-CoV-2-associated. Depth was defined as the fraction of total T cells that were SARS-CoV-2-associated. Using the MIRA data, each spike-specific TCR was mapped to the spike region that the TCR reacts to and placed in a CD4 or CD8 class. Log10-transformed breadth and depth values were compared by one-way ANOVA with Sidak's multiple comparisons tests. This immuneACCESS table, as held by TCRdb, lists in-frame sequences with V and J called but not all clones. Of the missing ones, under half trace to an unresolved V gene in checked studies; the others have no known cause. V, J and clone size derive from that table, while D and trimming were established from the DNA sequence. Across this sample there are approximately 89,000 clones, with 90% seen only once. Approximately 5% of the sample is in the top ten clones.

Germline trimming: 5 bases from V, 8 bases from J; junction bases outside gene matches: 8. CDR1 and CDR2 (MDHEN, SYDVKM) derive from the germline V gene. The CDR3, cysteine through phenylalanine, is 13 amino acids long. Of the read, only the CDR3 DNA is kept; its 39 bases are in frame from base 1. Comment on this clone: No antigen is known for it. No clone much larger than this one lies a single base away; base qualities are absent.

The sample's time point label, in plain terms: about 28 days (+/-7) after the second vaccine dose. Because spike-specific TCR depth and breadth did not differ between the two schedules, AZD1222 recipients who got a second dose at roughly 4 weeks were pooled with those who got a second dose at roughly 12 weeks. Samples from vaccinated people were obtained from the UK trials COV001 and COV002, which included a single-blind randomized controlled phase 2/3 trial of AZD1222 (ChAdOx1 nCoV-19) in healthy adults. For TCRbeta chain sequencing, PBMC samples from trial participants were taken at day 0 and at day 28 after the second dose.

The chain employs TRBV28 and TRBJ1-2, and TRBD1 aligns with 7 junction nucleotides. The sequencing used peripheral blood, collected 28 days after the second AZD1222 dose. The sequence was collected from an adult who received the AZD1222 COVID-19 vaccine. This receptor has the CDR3 CASSPLQGSGYTF. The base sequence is TGTGCCAGCAGTCCTCTACAGGGGAGCGGCTACACCTTC.